This T cell receptor (beta chain) derives from a study of blood T cell repertoires in COVID-19 (dated by TCRdb to about 2020). General notes on the study: Samples covering the acute and convalescent phases of COVID-19 were provided by collaborators in the United States, Italy and Spain. HLA class I and class II types, where available, came from metadata supplied by the sample provider rather than from assay-based typing. Nearly every sample came with metadata listing a de-identified subject ID, COVID-19 status, age in years and sex. Samples came from the ongoing ImmuneRACE study (first 160 participants) plus 1,254 subjects from 6 global collaborators. A freely available public database, intended as a resource for researchers studying the immune response to SARS-CoV-2, is where the repertoires were released. The material from the prospective study consisted of cDNA or gDNA derived from T cells, B-cell-depleted T cells, or PBMCs. Subjects who had been exposed to COVID-19, were actively infected with it, or had recovered from it provided the deeply sampled blood TCRbeta repertoires that made up the dataset. The full study reports these points: The amount of clinical and demographic metadata varied by source and participant and was provided uncurated.

To note about this clone: The target of this receptor is not known. The sample holds no much larger clone one base away, and base qualities are not on file.

Trimming takes 4 bases from V and 1 base from J, and the germline ends sit 14 bases apart. Counted from cysteine to phenylalanine, this CDR3 has 16 amino acids. CDR3 DNA is the only sequence kept; it has 48 bases, read in frame from the first base. From a lookup of the germline V gene, CDR1 and CDR2 are SGHRS and YFSETQ. TCRbeta CDR3 regions were amplified from genomic DNA using the immunoSEQ Assay, a bias-controlled multiplex PCR. Processing in the source paper ran as follows. Nucleated cell counts per sample were estimated from amplification of reference gene primers within the assay. To quantify the absolute abundance of each unique TCRbeta CDR3 rearrangement, sequence reads were collapsed and filtered. For each sample, productive Simpson clonality was calculated as the square root of Simpson's diversity index across productive rearrangements. TCRdb took this table from immuneACCESS and kept in-frame rearrangements with V and J called. Such tables lack part of the clones; where checked against another copy, unresolved V genes explain under half of the gap, and the rest is unexplained. V and J calls and clone size follow that table, whereas D and trimming were derived from the DNA. This sample gives 150,000 or so clones in total; about 87% of them show up just once. About a quarter of the sample is held by the ten biggest clonotypes.

Whole blood was collected in K2EDTA tubes by collaborating institutions according to the institutions' own protocols. For TCRbeta analysis, collaborator samples were shipped as frozen whole blood, as isolated PBMCs, or as DNA extracted from either sample type. The source is a man aged 60-69 years with acute or convalescent COVID-19. Sequenced sample: peripheral blood. In this chain, TRBV5-1 is recombined with TRBJ2-2; possibly the D gene is TRBD2, per 5 matching bases. The CDR3 here reads CASSPRTAGNTGELFF. The DNA sequence is given as TGCGCCAGCAGCCCCCGGACGGCGGGGAACACCGGGGAGCTGTTTTTT.